This passage covers 17 T cell receptor beta chains from one sample sequenced in a study of HIV-infected patients and healthy controls. Alpha and beta constant-region primers primed reverse transcription of 400 to 650 ng RNA. Separate chain-specific third strand synthesis with multiplexing indices produced the alpha and beta libraries. MiXCR, applied by TCRdb to the 5' RACE reads, yields one record per CDR3 protein. The sample holds some 25,000 distinct CDR3 sequences, 8.5% to 9% seen once. No cell fractionation was done, so the repertoire covers all unsorted peripheral blood T cells. The sample taken for sequencing was blood. The receptors shown here come from an adult in good health.

This clonotype has only a few counts. The chain has TRBV5-1 and TRBJ2-1; no clear D. The CDR3 has 14 amino acids. Trimming took off 4 bases at V and 2 bases at J, with 10 bases between the two ends. Germline V gives CDR1 SGHRS, CDR2 YFSETQ. CDR3 sequence reads: CASSPSMPYNEQFF. The CDR3 bases are TGCGCCAGCAGCCCGAGCATGCCCTACAATGAGCAGTTCTTC.

This clonotype was observed at least ten times. V gene TRBV5-1 combines with J gene TRBJ1-4; possibly TRBD1 for D (6 bases). The CDR3 contains 14 residues. Germline CDR1 and CDR2: SGHRS and YFSETQ. Trimming stripped 0 bases from V and 9 bases from J, with 12 bases between. The CDR3 DNA follows: TGCGCCAGCAGCTTGGGACAGGCGAAGCAAAAACTGTTTTTT. Amino acids: CASSLGQAKQKLFF.

There are a few counts of this clonotype. The chain has TRBV12-3 or TRBV12-4 and TRBJ2-1; 8 bases match TRBD2. This CDR3 contains 17 residues. V dropped 7 bases and J dropped 0; count of bases not matched to a gene: 11. The CDR3 sequence is CASIPREAGASYNEQFF. The CDR3 DNA sequence: TGTGCCAGCATTCCGCGGGAGGCGGGGGCCTCCTACAATGAGCAGTTCTTC.

V gene TRBV10-3 combines with J gene TRBJ1-1; the D gene is possibly TRBD1 (5 bases). The length of the CDR3 is 15 residues. Germline-derived CDR1 and CDR2 are ENHRY and SYGVKD. V lost 7 bases to trimming and J lost 3 bases, with 18 bases between them. The chain's CDR3 is CAITAGQGGDTEAFF. In DNA, the CDR3 is TGTGCCATCACCGCAGGGCAGGGAGGGGACACTGAAGCTTTCTTT.

This chain uses TRBV6-5 with TRBJ2-1; 10 nucleotides agree with TRBD2. CDR3 size: 17 residues. CDR1 is MNHEY, CDR2 SVGAGI, per germline. The J segment lost 2 bases and the V segment lost 7 bases, leaving 11 bases of the junction unmatched. CDR3 loop: CASTPLPAGGPYNEQFF. In DNA form, the CDR3 reads TGTGCCAGCACCCCTCTTCCAGCGGGGGGGCCCTACAATGAGCAGTTCTTC.

This clonotype is medium-sized within its sample. The rearrangement links TRBV6-5 to TRBJ1-2; D unresolved. The CDR3 runs 12 residues. Germline values: CDR1 MNHEY, CDR2 SVGAGI. V was cut by 7 bases and J by 8 bases, with 14 bases left in between. CDR3 DNA sequence: TGTGCCAGCATGTCGGCCGGCGAGGGCTACACCTTC. This translates into CASMSAGEGYTF.

This clonotype was detected only a few times. The chain links TRBV13 to TRBJ1-3; 12 bases line up with TRBD1. This CDR3 is built from 18 residues. Germline assignment: CDR1 PRHDT and CDR2 FYEKMQ (reference sequence). V shed 4 bases and J 3 bases; nucleotides not matched to a gene: 10. CDR3: CASSSRAGQGADGNTIYF. The CDR3 bases are TGTGCCAGCAGCTCCAGGGCGGGACAGGGGGCAGATGGAAACACCATATATTTT.

This clonotype was counted many times. The rearrangement links TRBV5-5 to TRBJ2-6; tentatively, D is TRBD2 (5 bases). CDR3 length: 16 residues. The germline gives CDR1 SGHKS, CDR2 YYEKEE (reference sequence). V was trimmed by 5 bases and J by 4 bases, leaving 16 bases between them. CDR3 protein: CASSGRRASGANVLTF. Here the CDR3 DNA reads TGTGCCAGCAGTGGTAGGCGGGCCTCCGGGGCCAACGTCCTGACTTTC.

This clonotype occurred many times. CDR3 sequence (DNA): TGTGCCAGCACCCTGGTGGGACAGGGCGGCTACGAGCAGTACTTC. It encodes CASTLVGQGGYEQYF. J is TRBJ2-7 and V is TRBV7-9; 9 bases agree with TRBD1. The CDR3 has 15 amino acids. Germline V CDR1 and CDR2: SEHNR, FQNEAQ (reference sequence). Trimming took 7 bases from V and 3 from J; bases not matched to a gene: 10.

This chain connects TRBV11-2 to TRBJ1-3; TRBD1 is a possible D gene (5 bases). This CDR3 has 15 residues. Germline CDR1 is SGHAT and CDR2 is FQNNGV. V was clipped by 0 bases and J by 2 bases, with 8 bases between them. The CDR3 here is CASSLDRGAGNTIYF. The CDR3 bases are TGTGCCAGCAGCTTAGATCGAGGGGCTGGAAACACCATATATTTT.

This clonotype was observed at least ten times. V is TRBV28 and J is TRBJ1-5; weak D call: TRBD1 (5 bases). CDR1 and CDR2 from the germline V gene are MDHEN and SYDVKM. V lost 4 bases and J lost 7, with 11 bases in between. The CDR3 is made up of 13 amino acids. The CDR3 DNA reads as TGTGCCAGCAGTTATGGGGGTGGACAGCCCCAGCATTTT. As protein: CASSYGGGQPQHF.

This clonotype was recorded at least ten times. V gene TRBV27 combines with J gene TRBJ1-5; D not resolved. Germline CDR1 and CDR2: MNHEY and SMNVEV (reference sequence). The V gene lost 6 bases and the J gene lost 7 bases, with 16 bases spanning the gap. This CDR3 is built from 14 residues. CDR3 in DNA: TGTGCCAGCAGCACGGGGAGGGCTTGGCAGCCCCAGCATTTT. Protein product: CASSTGRAWQPQHF.

The chain has TRBV19 and TRBJ2-2; 7 bases fit TRBD1. J was trimmed by 1 base and V by 10 bases; bases with no gene match: 12. Germline CDR1 is LNHDA and CDR2 is SQIVND (reference sequence). The CDR3 extends over 16 amino acids. CDR3 sequence: CATASLTGKNTGELFF. CDR3 in DNA: TGTGCCACCGCCTCCCTGACAGGGAAGAACACCGGGGAGCTGTTTTTT.

This clonotype was counted between two and nine times. The gene calls are TRBV4-3 and TRBJ1-5; D is unclear. Germline V lookup: CDR1 LGHNA, CDR2 YSLEER. V was shortened by 0 bases and J by 12 bases, with 12 bases between the two germline ends. The CDR3 loop spans 13 amino acids. In nucleotides, the CDR3 is TGCGCCAGCAGCCAAGATCGGGGTTGGGACCAGCATTTT. Translated: CASSQDRGWDQHF.

This clonotype was counted at least ten times. The chain joins TRBV7-9 to TRBJ1-5; TRBD1 matches 9 bases. The V gene's germline CDR1 is SEHNR and CDR2 FQNEAQ (reference sequence). Germline trimming cut 5 bases from V and 12 bases from J; bases unmatched to any gene: 5. The CDR3 is made up of 12 amino acids. The CDR3 nucleotides are TGTGCCAGCAGCCCGGACAGGGGAAGCCAGCATTTT. It specifies CASSPDRGSQHF.

This clonotype was seen ten or more times. The CDR3 DNA is TGCAGTGCTACGGGGACAGGGGAGGGGGAAAAACTGTTTTTT. It yields the protein CSATGTGEGEKLFF. This sequence joins TRBV20-1 and TRBJ1-4, with TRBD1 matching over 10 bases. The germline CDR1 and CDR2 sequences are DFQATT and SNEGSKA (reference sequence). The CDR3 length is 14 residues. J was trimmed by 8 bases and V by 4 bases; bases with no gene match: 7.

There are many counts of this clonotype. The chain links TRBV7-2 to TRBJ2-7; TRBD2 matches at 9 bases. V lost 5 bases, J lost 3 bases, and 5 bases stayed unmatched. Germline V gene data show CDR1 as SGHTA and CDR2 as FQGNSA. The CDR3 has 14 amino acids. CDR3 sequence (DNA): TGTGCCAGCAGCCTGAGTAGCGGGAGCTACGAGCAGTACTTC. This translates into CASSLSSGSYEQYF.